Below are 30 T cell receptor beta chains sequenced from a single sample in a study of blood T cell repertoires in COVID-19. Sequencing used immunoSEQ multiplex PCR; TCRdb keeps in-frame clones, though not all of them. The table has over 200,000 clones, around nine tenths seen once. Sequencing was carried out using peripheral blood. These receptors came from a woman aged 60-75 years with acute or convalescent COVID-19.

In DNA, the CDR3 is TGTGCCAGCAGTGCACTTGGGGCAATGACAGGGGGCACTGAAGCTTTCTTT. Protein sequence: CASSALGAMTGGTEAFF. The chain joins TRBV6-1 to TRBJ1-1, with TRBD1 identical over 9 bases. CDR3 length: 17 amino acids. J was trimmed by 4 bases and V by 4 bases; bases with no gene match: 13. Germline CDR1 is MNHNS and CDR2 is SASEGT.

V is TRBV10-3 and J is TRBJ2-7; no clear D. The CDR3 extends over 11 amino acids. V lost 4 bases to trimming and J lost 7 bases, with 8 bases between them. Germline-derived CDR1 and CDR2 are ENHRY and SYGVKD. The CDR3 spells CAISGLGEQYF. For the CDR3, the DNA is TGTGCCATCAGTGGACTCGGGGAGCAGTACTTC.

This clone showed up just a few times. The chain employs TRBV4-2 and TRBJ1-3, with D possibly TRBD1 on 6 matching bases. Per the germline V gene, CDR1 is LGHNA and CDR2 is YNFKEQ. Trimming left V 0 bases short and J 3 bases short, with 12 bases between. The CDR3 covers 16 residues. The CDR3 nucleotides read TGTGCCAGCAGCCAAGAGGCAGGGGTTGGTGGAAACACCATATATTTT. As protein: CASSQEAGVGGNTIYF.

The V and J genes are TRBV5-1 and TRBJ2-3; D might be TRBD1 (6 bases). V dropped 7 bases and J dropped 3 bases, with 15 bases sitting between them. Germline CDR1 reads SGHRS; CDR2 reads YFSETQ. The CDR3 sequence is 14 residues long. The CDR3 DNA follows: TGCGCCAGCGGCAGGGGCCAAGAGACAGATACGCAGTATTTT. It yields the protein CASGRGQETDTQYF.

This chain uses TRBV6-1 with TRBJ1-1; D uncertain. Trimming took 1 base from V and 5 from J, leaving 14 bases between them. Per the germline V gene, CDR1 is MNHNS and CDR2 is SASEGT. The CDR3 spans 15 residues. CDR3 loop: CASSEGGWGGTEAFF. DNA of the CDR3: TGTGCCAGCAGTGAAGGAGGCTGGGGAGGGACTGAAGCTTTCTTT.

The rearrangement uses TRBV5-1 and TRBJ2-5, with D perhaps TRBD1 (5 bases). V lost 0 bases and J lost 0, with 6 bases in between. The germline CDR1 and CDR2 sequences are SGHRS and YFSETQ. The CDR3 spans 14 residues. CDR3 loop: CASSLVGDQETQYF. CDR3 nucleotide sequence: TGCGCCAGCAGCTTGGTAGGGGACCAAGAGACCCAGTACTTC.

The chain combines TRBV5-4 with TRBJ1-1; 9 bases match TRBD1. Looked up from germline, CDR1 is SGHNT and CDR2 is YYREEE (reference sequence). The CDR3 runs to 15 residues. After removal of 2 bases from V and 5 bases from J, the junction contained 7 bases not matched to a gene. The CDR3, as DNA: TGTGCCAGCAGCTTAATGACGACAGGGGGGACTGAAGCTTTCTTT. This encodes CASSLMTTGGTEAFF.

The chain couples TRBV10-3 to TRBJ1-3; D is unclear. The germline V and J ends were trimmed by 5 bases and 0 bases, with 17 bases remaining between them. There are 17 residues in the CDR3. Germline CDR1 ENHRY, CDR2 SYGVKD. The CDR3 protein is CAISSGTAGNSGNTIYF. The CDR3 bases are TGTGCCATCAGTAGCGGAACAGCCGGAAACTCTGGAAACACCATATATTTT.

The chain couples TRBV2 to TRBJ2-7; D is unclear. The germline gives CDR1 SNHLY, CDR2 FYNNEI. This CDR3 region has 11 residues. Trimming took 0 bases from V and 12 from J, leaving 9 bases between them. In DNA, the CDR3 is TGTGCCAGCAGTGAAGCGCTTGGCGGGTACTTC. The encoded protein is CASSEALGGYF.

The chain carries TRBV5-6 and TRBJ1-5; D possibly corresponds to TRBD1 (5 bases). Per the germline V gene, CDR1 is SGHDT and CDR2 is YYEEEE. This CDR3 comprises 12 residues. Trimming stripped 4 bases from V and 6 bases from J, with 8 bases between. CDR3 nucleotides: TGTGCCAGCAGCAGGGGAAGTCAGCCCCAGCATTTT. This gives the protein CASSRGSQPQHF.

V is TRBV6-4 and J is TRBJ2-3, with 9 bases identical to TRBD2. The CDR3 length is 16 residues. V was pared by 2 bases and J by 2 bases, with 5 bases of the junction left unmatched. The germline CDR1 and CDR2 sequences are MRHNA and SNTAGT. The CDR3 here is CASSDRSGGHTDTQYF. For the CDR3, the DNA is TGTGCCAGCAGTGACCGGAGCGGGGGGCACACAGATACGCAGTATTTT.

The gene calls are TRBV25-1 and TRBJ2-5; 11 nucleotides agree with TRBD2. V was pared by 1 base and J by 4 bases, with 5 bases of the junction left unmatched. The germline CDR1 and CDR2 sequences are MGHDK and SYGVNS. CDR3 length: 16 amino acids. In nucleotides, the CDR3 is TGTGCCAGCAGTGAATTCCGGCTAGCGGGAGGAGAGACCCAGTACTTC. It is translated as CASSEFRLAGGETQYF.

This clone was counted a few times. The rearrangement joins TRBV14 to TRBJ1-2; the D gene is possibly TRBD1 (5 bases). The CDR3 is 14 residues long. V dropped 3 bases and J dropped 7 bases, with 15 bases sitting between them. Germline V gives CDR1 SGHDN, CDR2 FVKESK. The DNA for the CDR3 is TGTGCCAGCAGCCACCCGGGGGTTTCTGGTGGCTACACCTTC. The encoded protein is CASSHPGVSGGYTF. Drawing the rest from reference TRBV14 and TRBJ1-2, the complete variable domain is EAGVTQFPSHSVIEKGQTVTLRCDPISGHDNLYWYRRVMGKEIKFLLHFVKESKQDESGMPNNRFLAERTGGTYSTLKVQPAELEDSGVYFCASSHPGVSGGYTFGSGTRLTVV.

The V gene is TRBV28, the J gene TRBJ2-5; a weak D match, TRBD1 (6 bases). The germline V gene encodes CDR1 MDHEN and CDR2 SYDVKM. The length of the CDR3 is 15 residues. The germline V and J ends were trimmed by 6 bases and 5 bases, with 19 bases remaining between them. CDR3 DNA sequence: TGTGCCAGCAGCCCGGGACAACTCCCCACCGAGACCCAGTACTTC. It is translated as CASSPGQLPTETQYF.

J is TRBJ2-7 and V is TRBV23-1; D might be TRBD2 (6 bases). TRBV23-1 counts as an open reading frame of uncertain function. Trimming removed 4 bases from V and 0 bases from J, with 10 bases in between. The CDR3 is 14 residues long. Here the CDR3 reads CASSPSALSYEQYF. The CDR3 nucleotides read TGCGCCAGCAGTCCTAGCGCCCTCTCCTACGAGCAGTACTTC.

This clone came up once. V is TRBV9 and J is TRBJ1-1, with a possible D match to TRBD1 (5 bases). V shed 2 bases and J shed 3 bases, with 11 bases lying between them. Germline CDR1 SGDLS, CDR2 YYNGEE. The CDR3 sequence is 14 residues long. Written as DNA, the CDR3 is TGTGCCAGCAGCGTCAGGGTTGGGGACACTGAAGCTTTCTTT. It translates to CASSVRVGDTEAFF.

CDR3 bases: TGTGCCAGCAGCCAAGGCAGGGGTGGAAACACCATATATTTT. Translated, it gives CASSQGRGGNTIYF. The chain has TRBV3-1 (or the pseudogene TRBV3-2) and TRBJ1-3; a weak D match, TRBD1 (6 bases). This CDR3 has 14 residues. CDR1 is LGHDT, CDR2 YNNKEL, per germline (reference sequence). V was pared by 1 base and J by 3 bases, with 7 bases between.

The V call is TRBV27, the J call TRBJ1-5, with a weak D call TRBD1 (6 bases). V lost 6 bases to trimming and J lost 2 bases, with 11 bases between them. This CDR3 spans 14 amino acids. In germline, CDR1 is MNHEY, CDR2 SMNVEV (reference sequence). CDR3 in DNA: TGTGCCAGCAGCACAGGGTTTGGCAATCAGCCCCAGCATTTT. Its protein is CASSTGFGNQPQHF.

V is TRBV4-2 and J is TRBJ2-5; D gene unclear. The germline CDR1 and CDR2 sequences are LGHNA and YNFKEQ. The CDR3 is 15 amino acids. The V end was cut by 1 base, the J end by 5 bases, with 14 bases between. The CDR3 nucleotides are TGTGCCAGCAGCCAAGGTTTAGCCCGAATGGAGACCCAGTACTTC. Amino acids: CASSQGLARMETQYF.

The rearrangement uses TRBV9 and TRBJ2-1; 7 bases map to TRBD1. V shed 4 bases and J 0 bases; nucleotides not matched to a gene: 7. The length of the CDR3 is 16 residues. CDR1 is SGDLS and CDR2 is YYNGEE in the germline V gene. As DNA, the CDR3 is TGTGCCAGCAGCAGATGGGACAGCAGCTCCTACAATGAGCAGTTCTTC. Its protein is CASSRWDSSSYNEQFF.

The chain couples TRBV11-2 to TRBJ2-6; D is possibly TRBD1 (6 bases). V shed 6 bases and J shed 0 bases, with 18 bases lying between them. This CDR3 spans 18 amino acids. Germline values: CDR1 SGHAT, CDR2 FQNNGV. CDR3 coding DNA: TGTGCCAGCAGTCCTTACCCCGACAGGCGCTCTGGGGCCAACGTCCTGACTTTC. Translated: CASSPYPDRRSGANVLTF.

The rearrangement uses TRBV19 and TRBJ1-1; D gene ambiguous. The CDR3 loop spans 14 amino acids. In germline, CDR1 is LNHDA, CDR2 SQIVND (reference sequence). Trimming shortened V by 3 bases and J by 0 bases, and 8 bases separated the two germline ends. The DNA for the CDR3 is TGTGCCAGTAGTATTACGTACATGAACACTGAAGCTTTCTTT. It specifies CASSITYMNTEAFF.

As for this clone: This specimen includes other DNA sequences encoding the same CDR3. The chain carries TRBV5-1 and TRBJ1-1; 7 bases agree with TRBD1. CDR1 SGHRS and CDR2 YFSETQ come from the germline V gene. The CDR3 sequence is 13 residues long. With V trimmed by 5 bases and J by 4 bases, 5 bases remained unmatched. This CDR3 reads CASSRQGGTEAFF. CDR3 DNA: TGCGCCAGCAGTCGCCAGGGGGGCACTGAAGCTTTCTTT.

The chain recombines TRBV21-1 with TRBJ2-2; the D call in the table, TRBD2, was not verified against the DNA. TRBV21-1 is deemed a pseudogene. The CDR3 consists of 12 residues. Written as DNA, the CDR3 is TGTGCCAGCAGCAAGCCTAACGGGGAGCTGTTTTTT. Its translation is CASSKPNGELFF.

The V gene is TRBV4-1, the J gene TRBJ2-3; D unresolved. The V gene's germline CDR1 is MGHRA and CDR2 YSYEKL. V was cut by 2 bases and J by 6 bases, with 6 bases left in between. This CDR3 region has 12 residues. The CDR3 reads CASSQNFDTQYF. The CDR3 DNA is TGCGCCAGCAGCCAAAACTTTGATACGCAGTATTTT.

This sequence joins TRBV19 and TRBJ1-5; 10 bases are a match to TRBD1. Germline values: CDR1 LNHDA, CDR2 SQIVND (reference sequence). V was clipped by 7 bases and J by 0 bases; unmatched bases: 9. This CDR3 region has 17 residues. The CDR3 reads CASTQTTGGNSNQPQHF. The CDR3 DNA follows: TGTGCCAGTACTCAAACGACAGGGGGCAATAGCAATCAGCCCCAGCATTTT.

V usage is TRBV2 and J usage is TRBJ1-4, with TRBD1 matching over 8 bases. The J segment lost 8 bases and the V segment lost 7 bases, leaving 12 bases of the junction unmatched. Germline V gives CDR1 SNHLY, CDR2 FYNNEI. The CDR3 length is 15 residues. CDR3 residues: CASTLGRGHGEKLFF. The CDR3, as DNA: TGTGCCAGCACCCTCGGCAGGGGGCATGGAGAAAAACTGTTTTTT. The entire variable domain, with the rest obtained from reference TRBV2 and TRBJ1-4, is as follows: EPEVTQTPSHQVTQMGQEVILRCVPISNHLYFYWYRQILGQKVEFLVSFYNNEISEKSEIFDDQFSVERPDGSNFTLKIRSTKLEDSAMYFCASTLGRGHGEKLFFGSGTQLSVL.

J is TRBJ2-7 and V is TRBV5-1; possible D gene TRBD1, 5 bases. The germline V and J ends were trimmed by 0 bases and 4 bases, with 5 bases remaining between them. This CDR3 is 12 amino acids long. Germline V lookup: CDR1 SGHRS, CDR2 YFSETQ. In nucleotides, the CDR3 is TGCGCCAGCAGCTTGGAGGGGTACGAGCAGTACTTC. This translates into CASSLEGYEQYF.

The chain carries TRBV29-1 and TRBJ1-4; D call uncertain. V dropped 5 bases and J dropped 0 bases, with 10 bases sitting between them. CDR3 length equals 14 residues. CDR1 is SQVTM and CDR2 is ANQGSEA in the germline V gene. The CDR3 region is CSVKGLATNEKLFF. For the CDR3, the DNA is TGCAGCGTTAAAGGGCTCGCAACTAATGAAAAACTGTTTTTT.

This chain's CDR3 is CSVEDRTRGGKGYTF. The CDR3 DNA is TGCAGCGTTGAAGATCGGACCAGGGGAGGGAAAGGCTACACCTTC. The rearrangement joins TRBV29-1 to TRBJ1-2; TRBD1 might be the D (6 bases). The germline V and J ends were trimmed by 0 bases and 8 bases, with 19 bases remaining between them. Germline CDR1 reads SQVTM; CDR2 reads ANQGSEA. The CDR3 runs to 15 residues.